This T cell receptor (beta chain) was profiled in a study of blood T cell repertoires in COVID-19. Source study methods: By means of reference gene primer amplification, nucleated cell counts were estimated. Using immunoSEQ multiplex PCR, the repertoire was profiled, and TCRdb retains in-frame clones only, with some absent. V and J calls and clone size come straight from that table; D and trimming were deduced from the DNA. The profile shows 55,000 or so clones, 60% to 80% of them singletons. Sequenced: peripheral blood. The sequence was collected from a man aged 60-69 years with acute or convalescent COVID-19.

DNA for the CDR3: TGCGCCAGCAGCTTTCAGGCCAACGTCCTGACTTTC. Its translation: CASSFQANVLTF. The rearrangement uses TRBV5-1 and TRBJ2-6, with unresolved D. Per germline, CDR1 SGHRS and CDR2 YFSETQ. Trimming cost V 2 bases and J 6 bases, with 3 bases left between them. CDR3 length equals 12 residues.